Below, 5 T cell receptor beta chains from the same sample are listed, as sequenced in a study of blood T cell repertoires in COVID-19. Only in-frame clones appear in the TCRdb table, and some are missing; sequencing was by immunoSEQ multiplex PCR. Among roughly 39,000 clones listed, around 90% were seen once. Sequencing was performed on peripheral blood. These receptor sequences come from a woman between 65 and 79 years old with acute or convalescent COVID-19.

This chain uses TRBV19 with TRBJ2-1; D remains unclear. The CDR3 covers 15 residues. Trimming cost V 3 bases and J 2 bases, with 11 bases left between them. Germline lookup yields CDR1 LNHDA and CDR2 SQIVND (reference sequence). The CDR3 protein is CASSITELTYNEQFF. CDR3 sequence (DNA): TGTGCCAGTAGTATCACCGAACTAACCTACAATGAGCAGTTCTTC.

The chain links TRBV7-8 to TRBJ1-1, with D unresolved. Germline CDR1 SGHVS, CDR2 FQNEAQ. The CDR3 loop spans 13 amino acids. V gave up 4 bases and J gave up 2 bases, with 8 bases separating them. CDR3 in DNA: TGTGCCAGCAGCTCCCTAGTCAACACTGAAGCTTTCTTT. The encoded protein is CASSSLVNTEAFF.

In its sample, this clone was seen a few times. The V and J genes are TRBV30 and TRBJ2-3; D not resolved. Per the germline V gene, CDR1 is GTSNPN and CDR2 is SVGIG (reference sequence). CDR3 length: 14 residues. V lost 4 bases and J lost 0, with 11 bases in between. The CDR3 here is CAWKVGASTDTQYF. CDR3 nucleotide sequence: TGTGCCTGGAAAGTCGGAGCTAGCACAGATACGCAGTATTTT.

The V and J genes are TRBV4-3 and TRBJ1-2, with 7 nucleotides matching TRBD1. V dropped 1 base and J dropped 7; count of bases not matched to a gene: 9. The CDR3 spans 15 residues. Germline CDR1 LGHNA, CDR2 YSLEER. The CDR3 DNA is TGCGCCAGCAGCCAAGGTGCCTCCACAGGGGTTGGCTACACCTTC. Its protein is CASSQGASTGVGYTF.

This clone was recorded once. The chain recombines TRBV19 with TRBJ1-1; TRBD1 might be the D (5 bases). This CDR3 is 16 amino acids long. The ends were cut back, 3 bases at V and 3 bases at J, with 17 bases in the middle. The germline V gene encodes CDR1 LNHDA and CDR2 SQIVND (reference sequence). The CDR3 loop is CASSIDVGRVDTEAFF. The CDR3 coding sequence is TGTGCCAGTAGTATTGATGTCGGCAGGGTGGACACTGAAGCTTTCTTT. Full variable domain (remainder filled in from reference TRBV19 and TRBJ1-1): DGGITQSPKYLFRKEGQNVTLSCEQNLNHDAMYWYRQDPGQGLRLIYYSQIVNDFQKGDIAEGYSVSREKKESFPLTVTSAQKNPTAFYLCASSIDVGRVDTEAFFGQGTRLTVV.